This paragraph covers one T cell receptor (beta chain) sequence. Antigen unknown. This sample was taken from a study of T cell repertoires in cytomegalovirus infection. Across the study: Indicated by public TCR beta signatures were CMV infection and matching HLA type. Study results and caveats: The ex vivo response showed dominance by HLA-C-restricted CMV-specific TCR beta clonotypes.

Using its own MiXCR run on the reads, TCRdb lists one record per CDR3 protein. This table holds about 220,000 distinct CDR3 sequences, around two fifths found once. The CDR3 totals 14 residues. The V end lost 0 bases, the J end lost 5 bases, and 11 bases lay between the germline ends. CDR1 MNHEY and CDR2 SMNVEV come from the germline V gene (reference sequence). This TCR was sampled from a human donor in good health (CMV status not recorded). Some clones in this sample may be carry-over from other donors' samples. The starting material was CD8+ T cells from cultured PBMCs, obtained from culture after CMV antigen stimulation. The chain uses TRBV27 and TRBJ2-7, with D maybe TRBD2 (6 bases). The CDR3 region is CASSLSGGFHEQYF. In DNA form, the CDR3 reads TGTGCCAGCAGTTTATCGGGAGGTTTCCACGAGCAGTACTTC.